Each of the 15 T cell receptor beta chains below was sequenced from the same sample in a study of blood T cells in healthy people across ages. Then a second PCR, running roughly 7 to 11 cycles, was carried out with a sample-barcoded 5' primer and a J-beta primer mix. TCRdb independently ran MiXCR on the 5' RACE reads; one entry per CDR3 protein. The sample yields approximately 700,000 distinct CDR3 sequences, approximately 30% seen once. Sequencing used blood. These receptors were taken from a woman older than 75 in good health.

This clonotype showed up just once. The genes are TRBV5-1 and TRBJ1-1, with 8 bases lining up with TRBD1. Per germline, CDR1 SGHRS and CDR2 YFSETQ. This CDR3 comprises 18 residues. Trimming cost V 3 bases and J 11 bases; bases outside gene matches: 24. The CDR3 reads CASSSTSGGVRHPGPAFF. The CDR3 DNA reads TGCGCCAGCAGCTCGACCTCAGGGGGCGTCAGACACCCCGGCCCTGCTTTCTTT.

For this clonotype: The junction does not match germline at one end; this may be a read error. The chain uses TRBV10-3 and TRBJ1-2, with D unresolved. The CDR3 contains 11 residues. CDR1 and CDR2 from the germline V gene are ENHRY and SYGVKD. CDR3 protein: CAIRESNGYTF. CDR3 in DNA: TGTGCCATCAGGGAGTCCAATGGCTACACCTTC.

This chain links TRBV6-6 with TRBJ1-5; D remains unclear. With 6 bases removed from V and 4 bases from J, the gap between germline ends came to 10 bases. The CDR3 has 13 residues. CDR1 is MNHNY and CDR2 is SVGAGI in the germline V gene (reference sequence). The CDR3 region has the DNA TGTGCCAGCAGCCCCCGTTGGAATCAGCCCCAGCATTTT. Translation gives CASSPRWNQPQHF.

In regard to this clonotype: A single base separates this from a much larger clone, so it may be a read error. The CDR3 coding sequence is TGTGCCAGCAGCAACGGTTTCCCGCAGTATTTT. Translating gives CASSNGFPQYF. This sequence joins TRBV11-2 and TRBJ2-3; D is unresolved. Germline V gene lookup returns CDR1 SGHAT and CDR2 FQNNGV. Trimming cost V 5 bases and J 10 bases, with 10 bases left between them. The CDR3 consists of 11 residues. Full variable domain (remainder filled in from reference TRBV11-2 and TRBJ2-3): EAGVAQSPRYKIIEKRQSVAFWCNPISGHATLYWYQQILGQGPKLLIQFQNNGVVDDSQLPKDRFSAERLKGVDSTLKIQPAKLEDSAVYLCASSNGFPQYFGPGTRLTVL.

This clonotype was counted ten times or more. The chain couples TRBV12-3 or TRBV12-4 to TRBJ2-3, with unresolved D. The CDR3 has 14 residues. The V end was cut by 8 bases, the J end by 0 bases, with 12 bases between. In DNA form, the CDR3 reads TGTGCCAGCCGATTCGGCGGTAGCACAGATACGCAGTATTTT. Protein: CASRFGGSTDTQYF.

This clonotype was counted between two and nine times. This chain joins TRBV18 and TRBJ1-4; no reliable D call. CDR1 and CDR2 (germline): KGHSH, LQKENI. The ends were cut back, 1 base at V and 6 bases at J, with 6 bases in the middle. The CDR3 runs to 13 residues. The CDR3 bases are TGTGCCAGCTCACCACAGCAAGATGAAAAACTGTTTTTT. Protein product: CASSPQQDEKLFF. Full variable domain (remainder filled in from reference TRBV18 and TRBJ1-4): NAGVMQNPRHLVRRRGQEARLRCSPMKGHSHVYWYRQLPEEGLKFMVYLQKENIIDESGMPKERFSAEFPKEGPSILRIQQVVRGDSAAYFCASSPQQDEKLFFGSGTQLSVL.

This clonotype was seen at least ten times. The V gene is TRBV28, the J gene TRBJ2-3; 11 bases match TRBD2. CDR3 size: 17 residues. Germline V gene data show CDR1 as MDHEN and CDR2 as SYDVKM. V gave up 5 bases and J gave up 0 bases; unmatched junction bases: 7. CDR3 amino acids: CASSDYLAGGSTDTQYF. The CDR3 DNA reads TGTGCCAGCAGTGATTATTTAGCGGGGGGGAGCACAGATACGCAGTATTTT. The full variable domain, completed using reference TRBV28 and TRBJ2-3, is DVKVTQSSRYLVKRTGEKVFLECVQDMDHENMFWYRQDPGLGLRLIYFSYDVKMKEKGDIPEGYSVSREKKERFSLILESASTNQTSMYLCASSDYLAGGSTDTQYFGPGTRLTVL.

This rearrangement joins TRBV7-9 to TRBJ1-6; D might be TRBD1 (5 bases). Deletions cut 5 bases from V and 5 bases from J, with 13 bases between. From germline, CDR1 is SEHNR and CDR2 FQNEAQ (reference sequence). The CDR3 is 15 amino acids. The chain's CDR3 is CASSPGAQDNSPLHF. The CDR3 DNA reads as TGTGCCAGCAGCCCCGGGGCCCAAGATAATTCACCCCTCCACTTT. Filled out from reference TRBV7-9 and TRBJ1-6, the complete variable domain reads DTGVSQNPRHKITKRGQNVTFRCDPISEHNRLYWYRQTLGQGPEFLTYFQNEAQLEKSRLLSDRFSAERPKGSFSTLEIQRTEQGDSAMYLCASSPGAQDNSPLHFGNGTRLTVT.

Details on this clonotype: This clone may be a read error of a much larger clone one base away. The chain employs TRBV6-6 and TRBJ2-1; 8 bases are shared with TRBD1. CDR1 and CDR2 (germline): MNHNY, SVGAGI (reference sequence). The CDR3 totals 15 residues. Trimming took 2 bases from V and 9 from J; bases not matched to a gene: 9. Written as DNA, the CDR3 is TGTGCCAGCAGTTACGTGGCAGGGGGCCGGGGTGAGCAGTTCTTC. This gives the protein CASSYVAGGRGEQFF.

The chain uses TRBV3-1 and TRBJ1-1; D is possibly TRBD1 (6 bases). The V gene lost 0 bases and the J gene lost 8 bases, with 16 bases spanning the gap. Germline V CDR1 and CDR2: LGHDT, YNNKEL (reference sequence). CDR3 length: 15 amino acids. CDR3 nucleotides: TGTGCCAGCAGCCAAGATCTGCCGGGGGCGGGGGAAGCTTTCTTT. It specifies CASSQDLPGAGEAFF.

This chain connects TRBV20-1 to TRBJ1-5, with TRBD1 identical over 9 bases. Unmatched junction bases numbered 6, after V lost 5 bases and J lost 1 base. Germline V gene lookup returns CDR1 DFQATT and CDR2 SNEGSKA (reference sequence). This CDR3 region has 15 residues. The CDR3 is CSARDRVYSNQPQHF. CDR3 in DNA: TGCAGTGCTCGGGACAGGGTTTACAGCAATCAGCCCCAGCATTTT.

This clonotype was recorded many times. The chain is built from TRBV5-6 and TRBJ2-3; 9 positions agree with TRBD1. Unmatched junction bases numbered 7, after V lost 0 bases and J lost 5 bases. Germline values: CDR1 SGHDT, CDR2 YYEEEE. The CDR3 extends over 16 amino acids. The CDR3 reads CASSLGRDRAQDTQYF. CDR3 in DNA: TGTGCCAGCAGCTTGGGCCGGGACAGGGCACAAGATACGCAGTATTTT.

This sequence joins TRBV10-3 and TRBJ2-2, with 11 bases identical to TRBD2. The CDR3 contains 15 residues. With 8 bases clipped from V and 1 base from J, the junction kept 3 bases outside the gene matches. CDR1 and CDR2 (germline): ENHRY, SYGVKD. CDR3 sequence: CAIALAGGNTGELFF. CDR3 bases: TGTGCCATCGCGCTAGCGGGGGGGAACACCGGGGAGCTGTTTTTT.

V gene TRBV5-1 combines with J gene TRBJ2-5; perhaps TRBD1 as D (6 bases). Germline-derived CDR1 and CDR2 are SGHRS and YFSETQ. V lost 4 bases, J lost 2 bases, and 12 bases lay in between. This CDR3 region has 14 residues. Here the CDR3 reads CASSKPTGQETQYF. In nucleotides, the CDR3 is TGCGCCAGCAGCAAACCGACAGGTCAAGAGACCCAGTACTTC.

This chain uses TRBV7-9 with TRBJ2-2, with TRBD1 matching over 7 bases. The CDR3 contains 14 residues. CDR1 and CDR2 (germline): SEHNR, FQNEAQ (reference sequence). With V trimmed by 5 bases and J by 4 bases, 4 bases remained unmatched. In DNA, the CDR3 is TGTGCCAGCAGCCGGGGACAGAGCACCGGGGAGCTGTTTTTT. Residues: CASSRGQSTGELFF. The whole variable domain, filled in from reference TRBV7-9 and TRBJ2-2, reads DTGVSQNPRHKITKRGQNVTFRCDPISEHNRLYWYRQTLGQGPEFLTYFQNEAQLEKSRLLSDRFSAERPKGSFSTLEIQRTEQGDSAMYLCASSRGQSTGELFFGEGSRLTVL.